The 29 T cell receptor beta chains below come from one sample, sequenced in a study of T cell repertoires in ileal Crohn's disease. Only in-frame clones appear in the TCRdb table, and some are missing; sequencing was by immunoSEQ multiplex PCR. The data hold some 16,000 clones, with around four fifths observed a single time. The sample consisted of ileal tissue. These receptors were collected from an adult with Crohn's disease.

This clone was seen more than once but under ten times. This chain links TRBV4-1 with TRBJ1-3, with 9 bases that match TRBD1. The CDR3 sequence is 18 residues long. Trimming took 2 bases from V and 0 from J; bases not matched to a gene: 8. Germline V gives CDR1 MGHRA, CDR2 YSYEKL. DNA of the CDR3: TGCGCCAGCAGCCAACCGGGACAGGGCCTTTTCTCTGGAAACACCATATATTTT. It is translated as CASSQPGQGLFSGNTIYF.

V usage is TRBV7-9 and J usage is TRBJ2-1; no definite D call. In germline, CDR1 is SEHNR, CDR2 FQNEAQ (reference sequence). Trimming took 5 bases from V and 2 from J, leaving 13 bases between them. CDR3 size: 15 residues. The CDR3 DNA follows: TGTGCCAGCAGCCTTCCGGAGCTCACCTACAATGAGCAGTTCTTC. Translation: CASSLPELTYNEQFF.

V is TRBV7-9 and J is TRBJ2-2, with a tentative D call TRBD2 (6 bases). CDR3 size: 17 residues. Germline CDR1 SEHNR, CDR2 FQNEAQ (reference sequence). The V end lost 2 bases, the J end lost 3 bases, and 16 bases lay between the germline ends. The CDR3 sequence: CASSLWAGTPDTGELFF. Written as DNA, the CDR3 is TGTGCCAGCAGCTTATGGGCGGGGACCCCGGACACCGGGGAGCTGTTTTTT.

This clone turned up a few times. This sequence joins TRBV28 and TRBJ1-1; unclear D gene. The CDR3 extends over 11 amino acids. CDR1 is MDHEN, CDR2 SYDVKM, per germline. The CDR3 region is CGVRQNTEAFF. As DNA, the CDR3 is TGTGGGGTCCGACAGAACACTGAAGCTTTCTTT. The full variable domain, rest sourced from reference TRBV28 and TRBJ1-1, is DVKVTQSSRYLVKRTGEKVFLECVQDMDHENMFWYRQDPGLGLRLIYFSYDVKMKEKGDIPEGYSVSREKKERFSLILESASTNQTSMYLCGVRQNTEAFFGQGTRLTVV.

This clone was counted once. The CDR3 spells CASSSLILGGSTDTQYF. Written as DNA, the CDR3 is TGTGCCAGCAGTTCCTTAATACTGGGAGGGTCCACAGATACGCAGTATTTT. The chain combines TRBV27 with TRBJ2-3; 7 bases are shared with TRBD2. CDR1 MNHEY and CDR2 SMNVEV come from the germline V gene (reference sequence). The V and J ends lost 4 bases and 2 bases, in that order; junction bases with no gene match: 12. CDR3 size: 17 residues.

V usage is TRBV19 and J usage is TRBJ2-7; maybe TRBD2 (6 bases). The CDR3 spans 12 residues. Trimming stripped 5 bases from V and 7 bases from J, with 12 bases between. In germline, CDR1 is LNHDA, CDR2 SQIVND (reference sequence). CDR3 nucleotide sequence: TGTGCCAGTAGTTCGTTAGCGGAAGAGCAGTACTTC. The encoded protein is CASSSLAEEQYF.

The genes are TRBV27 and TRBJ2-2, with a possible D match to TRBD1 (5 bases). The CDR3 consists of 13 residues. Trimming stripped 6 bases from V and 4 bases from J, with 9 bases between. From germline, CDR1 is MNHEY and CDR2 SMNVEV (reference sequence). CDR3 sequence: CASRGVGTGELFF. The CDR3 DNA reads as TGTGCCAGCAGAGGGGTGGGCACCGGGGAGCTGTTTTTT.

The chain couples TRBV2 to TRBJ1-4; D remains ambiguous. The length of the CDR3 is 13 residues. The V gene's germline CDR1 is SNHLY and CDR2 FYNNEI. Trimming cost V 8 bases and J 2 bases, with 9 bases left between them. The CDR3 coding sequence is TGTGCCAGCTTTAGCGCTACTAATGAAAAACTGTTTTTT. Its protein product is CASFSATNEKLFF.

The V and J genes are TRBV5-1 and TRBJ2-2; D is perhaps TRBD2 (5 bases). Germline loops: CDR1 SGHRS, CDR2 YFSETQ. V shed 5 bases and J shed 4 bases, with 12 bases lying between them. The CDR3 has 14 amino acids. For the CDR3, the DNA is TGCGCCAGCAGTCCCGGGATCTTCACCGGGGAGCTGTTTTTT. Translating it yields CASSPGIFTGELFF.

The rearrangement joins TRBV19 to TRBJ2-1; D perhaps matches TRBD2 (5 bases). Trimming pared 6 bases from V and 6 bases from J, leaving 15 bases between. The CDR3 contains 14 residues. The germline V gene has CDR1 LNHDA and CDR2 SQIVND (reference sequence). The CDR3 loop reads CASRQTGETNEQFF. The CDR3 nucleotides are TGTGCCAGTAGGCAAACTGGGGAGACCAATGAGCAGTTCTTC.

This clone was picked up a small number of times. In DNA form, the CDR3 reads TGTGCCAGCAGCTTAGGGCAGGGGGCTGTGGTGAACACTGAAGCTTTCTTT. This gives the protein CASSLGQGAVVNTEAFF. V usage is TRBV11-1 and J usage is TRBJ1-1, with 8 bases aligning to TRBD1. This CDR3 has 17 residues. J was trimmed by 0 bases and V by 1 base; bases with no gene match: 7. The V gene's germline CDR1 is SGHAT and CDR2 FQDESV (reference sequence).

V and J are TRBV7-6 and TRBJ2-7; tentatively, D is TRBD2 (6 bases). The V gene lost 1 base and the J gene lost 3 bases, with 22 bases spanning the gap. The CDR3 consists of 18 residues. The germline V gene has CDR1 SGHVS and CDR2 FNYEAQ. CDR3 residues: CASSLGVGSTLGLYEQYF. Written as DNA, the CDR3 is TGTGCCAGCAGCTTAGGGGTGGGGTCAACCTTGGGACTCTACGAGCAGTACTTC.

The V call is TRBV2, the J call TRBJ1-1; 10 positions match TRBD1. This CDR3 is built from 18 residues. With V trimmed by 7 bases and J by 0 bases, 14 bases remained unmatched. Germline loops: CDR1 SNHLY, CDR2 FYNNEI. CDR3 coding DNA: TGTGCCAGCACCCCTACATCAGACAGGGGGCTTATGAACACTGAAGCTTTCTTT. Amino acids: CASTPTSDRGLMNTEAFF.

The rearrangement uses TRBV6-5 and TRBJ2-2, with D unclear. CDR1 and CDR2 from the germline V gene are MNHEY and SVGAGI. V gave up 5 bases and J gave up 4 bases, with 8 bases separating them. The CDR3 totals 13 residues. The CDR3 protein is CASSRVPTGELFF. The CDR3 bases are TGTGCCAGCAGTCGAGTACCCACCGGGGAGCTGTTTTTT.

This chain links TRBV2 with TRBJ1-4; 9 bases are shared with TRBD1. CDR3 length: 17 residues. Germline trimming cut 6 bases from V and 3 bases from J; bases unmatched to any gene: 11. Per germline, CDR1 SNHLY and CDR2 FYNNEI. CDR3 sequence: CASRDRGGSIPNEKLFF. Here the CDR3 DNA reads TGTGCCAGCAGGGACAGGGGTGGGAGTATACCTAATGAAAAACTGTTTTTT. Complete variable domain (other parts from reference TRBV2 and TRBJ1-4): EPEVTQTPSHQVTQMGQEVILRCVPISNHLYFYWYRQILGQKVEFLVSFYNNEISEKSEIFDDQFSVERPDGSNFTLKIRSTKLEDSAMYFCASRDRGGSIPNEKLFFGSGTQLSVL.

This sequence joins TRBV19 and TRBJ2-3; a weak D match, TRBD2 (6 bases). V gave up 7 bases and J gave up 0 bases, with 14 bases separating them. Germline V gene sequence: CDR1 LNHDA, CDR2 SQIVND (reference sequence). The CDR3 has 15 amino acids. The CDR3 DNA reads as TGTGCCAGTACGGCGAGGAGGGAAAGCACAGATACGCAGTATTTT. Translated: CASTARRESTDTQYF.

The chain uses TRBV7-9 and TRBJ2-5, with a tentative D call TRBD2 (7 bases). V shed 4 bases and J shed 5 bases, with 14 bases lying between them. Germline V gene data show CDR1 as SEHNR and CDR2 as FQNEAQ (reference sequence). CDR3 length: 14 residues. The CDR3 bases are TGTGCCAGCAGCTCGGGGGGCTGGGCGGAGACCCAGTACTTC. Its protein product is CASSSGGWAETQYF.

This clone was recorded a few times. Here the CDR3 reads CASEGLLDSGAFF. Written as DNA, the CDR3 is TGTGCCAGTGAGGGACTGCTTGATTCTGGAGCTTTCTTT. The J gene is TRBJ1-1, the V gene TRBV19; D might be TRBD1 (5 bases). Germline values: CDR1 LNHDA, CDR2 SQIVND (reference sequence). Trimming shortened V by 8 bases and J by 10 bases, and 20 bases separated the two germline ends. This CDR3 spans 13 amino acids.

V usage is TRBV2 and J usage is TRBJ2-5; 7 nucleotides align to TRBD1. J gave up 3 bases and V 0 bases, and 1 base lay outside the gene matches. This CDR3 contains 14 residues. Germline V CDR1 and CDR2: SNHLY, FYNNEI. The chain's CDR3 is CASSEAGGEETQYF. CDR3 coding DNA: TGTGCCAGCAGTGAAGCAGGGGGCGAAGAGACCCAGTACTTC.

The V and J genes are TRBV20-1 and TRBJ2-1, with a weak D call TRBD2 (5 bases). This CDR3 has 11 residues. Germline V lookup: CDR1 DFQATT, CDR2 SNEGSKA (reference sequence). The ends were cut back, 6 bases at V and 4 bases at J, with 7 bases in the middle. The CDR3 DNA is TGCAGTGCCTGGGAGTACAATGAGCAGTTCTTC. This translates into CSAWEYNEQFF.

There are a few counts of this clone. The rearrangement joins TRBV7-2 to TRBJ2-3; 7 bases fit TRBD2. There are 13 residues in the CDR3. Germline values: CDR1 SGHTA, CDR2 FQGNSA. Trimming cost V 8 bases and J 4 bases; bases outside gene matches: 6. The CDR3 spells CASAASGADTQYF. As DNA, the CDR3 is TGTGCCAGCGCGGCGAGCGGGGCAGATACGCAGTATTTT.

The chain uses TRBV18 and TRBJ1-2; D is uncertain. The germline V gene has CDR1 KGHSH and CDR2 LQKENI. Trimming took 3 bases from V and 8 from J, leaving 13 bases between them. The CDR3 contains 13 residues. The DNA of the CDR3 is TGTGCCAGCTCACCGGCGGCAGAAGGCGGCTACACCTTC. Encoded protein: CASSPAAEGGYTF.

This sequence joins TRBV19 and TRBJ2-3, with 7 nucleotides matching TRBD2. CDR1 and CDR2 (germline): LNHDA, SQIVND (reference sequence). This CDR3 has 15 amino acids. With V trimmed by 9 bases and J by 2 bases, 11 bases remained unmatched. The CDR3 nucleotides read TGTGCCAGCAACAACGGACTAGTTTCCACAGATACGCAGTATTTT. It yields the protein CASNNGLVSTDTQYF.

The V and J genes are TRBV10-1 and TRBJ2-5; D possibly corresponds to TRBD1 (5 bases). The CDR3 has 13 residues. Germline loops: CDR1 WNHNN, CDR2 SYGVQD (reference sequence). Trimming removed 7 bases at V and 1 base at J, with 10 bases between. The DNA of the CDR3 is TGCGCCAGCAACACAGGCACCCAAGAGACCCAGTACTTC. This sequence encodes CASNTGTQETQYF.

This chain uses TRBV10-3 with TRBJ1-2; D is possibly TRBD1 (6 bases). Germline V gene lookup returns CDR1 ENHRY and CDR2 SYGVKD. Trimming cost V 6 bases and J 2 bases, with 16 bases left between them. CDR3 size: 15 residues. CDR3 in amino acids: CAIRNPGGANYGYTF. The CDR3 DNA sequence: TGTGCCATCAGAAACCCGGGGGGGGCCAACTATGGCTACACCTTC.

V gene TRBV18 combines with J gene TRBJ2-5; TRBD2 is a possible D gene (6 bases). CDR3 size: 13 residues. V was clipped by 6 bases and J by 4 bases, with 12 bases between them. Germline V CDR1 and CDR2: KGHSH, LQKENI. The DNA of the CDR3 is TGTGCCAGCTCGACTAGTATGACAGAGACCCAGTACTTC. Amino acids: CASSTSMTETQYF. Together with reference TRBV18 and TRBJ2-5, the CDR3 gives the full variable domain: NAGVMQNPRHLVRRRGQEARLRCSPMKGHSHVYWYRQLPEEGLKFMVYLQKENIIDESGMPKERFSAEFPKEGPSILRIQQVVRGDSAAYFCASSTSMTETQYFGPGTRLLVL.

The chain couples TRBV11-2 to TRBJ2-5; weak D call: TRBD1 (6 bases). The CDR3 has 15 residues. Deletions cut 3 bases from V and 4 bases from J, with 15 bases between. Germline V CDR1 and CDR2: SGHAT, FQNNGV. CDR3 loop: CASSFFWGRGETQYF. The DNA for the CDR3 is TGTGCCAGCAGCTTCTTTTGGGGGCGAGGAGAGACCCAGTACTTC.

The V gene is TRBV5-1, the J gene TRBJ2-5; D may be TRBD2 (5 bases). The CDR3 is made up of 13 amino acids. CDR1 and CDR2 from the germline V gene are SGHRS and YFSETQ. V lost 0 bases and J lost 11, with 14 bases in between. CDR3 sequence reads: CASSLGSAWEQYF. The CDR3 DNA reads as TGCGCCAGCAGCTTGGGGTCAGCTTGGGAGCAGTACTTC.

CDR3 sequence reads: CASSFTHGTGELFF. In DNA, the CDR3 is TGTGCCAGCAGCTTTACTCACGGCACCGGGGAGCTGTTTTTT. The V call is TRBV7-8, the J call TRBJ2-2; D unclear. The CDR3 runs to 14 residues. CDR1 SGHVS and CDR2 FQNEAQ come from the germline V gene. V was pared by 3 bases and J by 4 bases, with 9 bases between.